The rows below give T cell receptor beta chains drawn from one sample of a study of T cell responses to AZD1222 COVID-19 vaccine. The data were produced by immunoSEQ multiplex PCR, yet TCRdb's version contains in-frame clones alone and is incomplete. The sample shows about 120,000 clones, over 85% of them seen only once. The specimen comprised peripheral blood, sampled on day 0 of AZD1222 vaccination. These receptors were collected from an adult in good health. Each CDR3 is given with its conserved first and last residue. Each record gives: D gene, V gene, clone size, J gene, CDR3 protein, CDR3 DNA. The D gene is left open where the match is weak. Only some rows state a clone size, as once, few, many or a class for expanded clones.

D gene: -; V gene: TRBV6-5; clone size: once; J gene: TRBJ1-2; CDR3 protein: CASSYSRGYGYTF; CDR3 DNA: TGTGCCAGCAGTTACTCGAGGGGTTATGGCTACACCTTC
D gene: -; V gene: TRBV2; clone size: -; J gene: TRBJ1-1; CDR3 protein: CASRKGITEAFF; CDR3 DNA: TGTGCCAGTAGGAAGGGGATCACTGAAGCTTTCTTT
D gene: TRBD1; V gene: TRBV27; clone size: -; J gene: TRBJ1-6; CDR3 protein: CASSLDRVPSPLHF; CDR3 DNA: TGTGCCAGCAGTTTGGACAGGGTCCCATCACCCCTCCACTTT
D gene: -; V gene: TRBV6-5; clone size: few; J gene: TRBJ2-1; CDR3 protein: CASGSWPANEQFF; CDR3 DNA: TGTGCCAGCGGGTCATGGCCCGCCAATGAGCAGTTCTTC
D gene: -; V gene: TRBV6-1; clone size: -; J gene: TRBJ1-4; CDR3 protein: CASSEPRTDEKLFF; CDR3 DNA: TGTGCCAGCAGTGAACCACGAACCGATGAAAAACTGTTTTTT
D gene: TRBD1; V gene: TRBV15; clone size: -; J gene: TRBJ2-2; CDR3 protein: CATSKSTGRTGELFF; CDR3 DNA: TGTGCCACCAGCAAATCGACAGGGCGTACCGGGGAGCTGTTTTTT
D gene: TRBD2; V gene: TRBV2; clone size: -; J gene: TRBJ2-3; CDR3 protein: CASTLPLGLAGTDTQYF; CDR3 DNA: TGTGCCAGCACACTCCCTTTAGGACTAGCGGGCACAGATACGCAGTATTTT
D gene: TRBD1; V gene: TRBV15; clone size: -; J gene: TRBJ1-5; CDR3 protein: CATSSDAGQGRFSNQPQHF; CDR3 DNA: TGTGCCACCAGCAGCGATGCCGGACAGGGGCGATTTAGCAATCAGCCCCAGCATTTT
D gene: TRBD1; V gene: TRBV19; clone size: -; J gene: TRBJ1-6; CDR3 protein: CASSKEQGLKDSPLHF; CDR3 DNA: TGTGCCAGTAGTAAAGAACAGGGGTTAAAGGATTCACCCCTCCACTTT
D gene: -; V gene: TRBV9; clone size: -; J gene: TRBJ2-1; CDR3 protein: CASSVEGVRGNEQFF; CDR3 DNA: TGTGCCAGCAGCGTAGAGGGGGTAAGGGGTAATGAGCAGTTCTTC
D gene: TRBD1; V gene: TRBV5-1; clone size: -; J gene: TRBJ2-7; CDR3 protein: CASSWTGGHYEQYF; CDR3 DNA: TGCGCCAGCAGCTGGACAGGGGGCCACTACGAGCAGTACTTC
D gene: -; V gene: TRBV3-1/TRBV3-2; clone size: -; J gene: TRBJ1-2; CDR3 protein: CASSQDSLYGYTF; CDR3 DNA: TGTGCCAGCAGCCAAGACTCCCTCTATGGCTACACCTTC
D gene: TRBD2; V gene: TRBV27; clone size: -; J gene: TRBJ2-3; CDR3 protein: CASNVRLAGTSTKDTQYF; CDR3 DNA: TGTGCCAGCAATGTGAGGCTAGCGGGAACTTCCACAAAGGATACGCAGTATTTT
D gene: TRBD1; V gene: TRBV12-3/TRBV12-4; clone size: -; J gene: TRBJ1-2; CDR3 protein: CASNPGQGYGYTF; CDR3 DNA: TGTGCCAGCAACCCGGGACAGGGCTATGGCTACACCTTC
D gene: -; V gene: TRBV11-2; clone size: -; J gene: TRBJ2-7; CDR3 protein: CASSPGTPYEQYF; CDR3 DNA: TGTGCCAGCAGCCCCGGGACACCCTACGAGCAGTACTTC
D gene: -; V gene: TRBV5-6; clone size: few; J gene: TRBJ1-1; CDR3 protein: CASRPRRMNTEAFF; CDR3 DNA: TGTGCCAGCAGGCCACGTAGGATGAACACTGAAGCTTTCTTT
D gene: -; V gene: TRBV2; clone size: -; J gene: TRBJ1-2; CDR3 protein: CASSEGQTYGYTF; CDR3 DNA: TGTGCCAGCAGTGAGGGGCAGACCTATGGCTACACCTTC
D gene: -; V gene: TRBV11-2; clone size: -; J gene: TRBJ2-3; CDR3 protein: CANTLGTGLRTDTQYF; CDR3 DNA: TGTGCCAACACTTTAGGGACGGGACTCCGCACAGATACGCAGTATTTT
D gene: -; V gene: TRBV10-3; clone size: -; J gene: TRBJ2-5; CDR3 protein: CAISPVAGRGQETQYF; CDR3 DNA: TGTGCCATCAGTCCAGTGGCCGGCAGGGGACAAGAGACCCAGTACTTC
D gene: -; V gene: TRBV10-1; clone size: -; J gene: TRBJ1-3; CDR3 protein: CATADFSGNTIYF; CDR3 DNA: TGCGCCACTGCGGATTTCTCTGGAAACACCATATATTTT
D gene: TRBD2; V gene: TRBV11-2; clone size: -; J gene: TRBJ2-7; CDR3 protein: CASSSRGGYEQYF; CDR3 DNA: TGTGCCAGCAGCTCGCGGGGGGGCTACGAGCAGTACTTC
D gene: TRBD1; V gene: TRBV5-1; clone size: -; J gene: TRBJ2-7; CDR3 protein: CASSPHQWDSSYEQYF; CDR3 DNA: TGCGCCAGCAGCCCCCACCAATGGGACAGCTCCTACGAGCAGTACTTC
D gene: -; V gene: TRBV7-9; clone size: -; J gene: TRBJ2-4; CDR3 protein: CASSPRGVNIQYF; CDR3 DNA: TGTGCCAGCAGCCCTCGCGGGGTTAACATTCAGTACTTC
D gene: TRBD1; V gene: TRBV30; clone size: once; J gene: TRBJ2-2; CDR3 protein: CAWRPRQGNAGELFF; CDR3 DNA: TGTGCCTGGAGGCCTAGACAGGGGAATGCCGGGGAGCTGTTTTTT
D gene: -; V gene: TRBV3-1/TRBV3-2; clone size: -; J gene: TRBJ2-1; CDR3 protein: CASSPPKRSSYNEQFF; CDR3 DNA: TGTGCCAGCAGCCCGCCGAAGCGGAGCTCCTACAATGAGCAGTTCTTC
D gene: TRBD2; V gene: TRBV7-9; clone size: few; J gene: TRBJ2-5; CDR3 protein: CASSLWLADQETQYF; CDR3 DNA: TGTGCCAGCAGCTTATGGCTAGCGGACCAAGAGACCCAGTACTTC
D gene: -; V gene: TRBV5-8; clone size: once; J gene: TRBJ1-2; CDR3 protein: CASSLGHNNYGYTF; CDR3 DNA: TGTGCCAGCAGCTTGGGACACAATAACTATGGCTACACCTTC
D gene: -; V gene: TRBV11-2; clone size: -; J gene: TRBJ2-7; CDR3 protein: CASSLAGSYEQYF; CDR3 DNA: TGTGCCAGCAGCTTAGCTGGCAGCTACGAGCAGTACTTC
D gene: -; V gene: TRBV19; clone size: -; J gene: TRBJ2-7; CDR3 protein: CASSQLNYEQYF; CDR3 DNA: TGTGCCAGTAGTCAACTTAATTACGAGCAGTACTTC
D gene: -; V gene: TRBV5-6; clone size: -; J gene: TRBJ1-2; CDR3 protein: CASSPHGPGFSGGYTF; CDR3 DNA: TGTGCCAGCAGCCCGCACGGGCCAGGGTTTAGTGGTGGCTACACCTTC
D gene: TRBD1; V gene: TRBV28; clone size: once; J gene: TRBJ1-2; CDR3 protein: CASSLIRRGLNGYTF; CDR3 DNA: TGTGCCAGCAGTTTAATACGGAGGGGGCTGAATGGCTACACCTTC
D gene: -; V gene: TRBV15; clone size: -; J gene: TRBJ2-3; CDR3 protein: CATSRPGTDTQYF; CDR3 DNA: TGTGCCACCAGCCGTCCCGGGACAGATACGCAGTATTTT
D gene: -; V gene: TRBV7-3; clone size: -; J gene: TRBJ1-1; CDR3 protein: CASSLEQNTEAFF; CDR3 DNA: TGTGCCAGCAGCTTAGAACAGAACACTGAAGCTTTCTTT
D gene: -; V gene: TRBV2; clone size: -; J gene: TRBJ2-7; CDR3 protein: CASSERVGSYEQYF; CDR3 DNA: TGTGCCAGCAGTGAACGGGTAGGATCTTACGAGCAGTACTTC
D gene: -; V gene: TRBV19; clone size: -; J gene: TRBJ2-7; CDR3 protein: CASSIGQFSSYEQYF; CDR3 DNA: TGTGCCAGTAGTATAGGACAGTTTAGCTCCTACGAGCAGTACTTC
D gene: TRBD2; V gene: TRBV11-3; clone size: -; J gene: TRBJ2-1; CDR3 protein: CASSSWAGGEYNEQFF; CDR3 DNA: TGTGCCAGCAGCTCTTGGGCGGGGGGCGAATACAATGAGCAGTTCTTC
D gene: -; V gene: TRBV11-3; clone size: -; J gene: TRBJ2-1; CDR3 protein: CASSGSQGNEQFF; CDR3 DNA: TGTGCCAGCAGCGGGTCACAGGGAAATGAGCAGTTCTTC
D gene: TRBD1; V gene: TRBV5-4; clone size: -; J gene: TRBJ1-1; CDR3 protein: CASSLGTGGVGEAFF; CDR3 DNA: TGTGCCAGCAGCTTGGGAACAGGGGGGGTTGGTGAAGCTTTCTTT